This TCR beta chain was observed in a study of T-cell reconstitution after alpha-beta-depleted transplantation in children (dated by TCRdb to 2016 to 2017). Background on the whole study: Using TCR repertoire profiling, the study quantitatively followed how T-cell immune reconstitution unfolded in children after TCRalphabeta/CD19-depleted allogeneic hematopoietic cell transplantation.

The treatment or condition label for this specimen denotes: allogeneic hematopoietic cell transplantation with graft depleted of TCRalphabeta T cells and CD19 B cells. The children who served as transplant recipients had been given grafts of TCRalphabeta/CD19-depleted allogeneic hematopoietic cells. The germline V gene (reference sequence) supplies CDR1 MNHEY and CDR2 SMNVEV. Reading from cysteine to phenylalanine, the CDR3 counts 16 amino acids. Just the 48-base CDR3 DNA is kept, in frame starting at base 1. Unmatched junction bases come to 13, with V trimmed by 10 bases and J by 2 bases. Comment on this clonotype: Its antigen target is currently unknown. It has no much larger one-base neighbor in the sample; base qualities were not kept.

Study-wide findings and limitations: Over the following months the frequencies of hyperexpanded clones went down, and after one year T-cell counts and TCRbeta diversity were mostly credited to newly produced T cells. The apparently early recovery of alphabetaT-cell counts about two months after transplant reportedly depended on only several hundred rapidly expanded clones that came from non-depleted graft cells. In some patients, the high TCRbeta diversity seen at day 60 was put down to recipient T cells and intrathymic progenitors that had survived conditioning.

Library method: PCR. Sequencing was carried out with an Illumina HiSeq 2500. TCR library preparation used molecular barcoding, with unique molecular identifiers applied to normalize quantification of the TCRbeta repertoire. The raw public data were reprocessed by TCRdb itself: fastp quality trimming at Q25, MiXCR clonotype calling, in-frame beta chains only. Every CDR3 protein is listed once, alongside the most common genes and DNA of its rows. Recorded for this sample are 98,000 or so distinct CDR3 sequences; less than 25% of them occurred a single time. Of the sample, roughly 23% falls within the top ten clones.

This clonotype originated in a boy between 2 and 10 years old with acute lymphoblastic leukemia, due to receive a stem cell transplant. The material was PBMCs, obtained before TCRalphabeta/CD19-depleted stem cell transplant. Recombination joined TRBV27 with TRBJ2-1; 8 bases in the middle match TRBD2. The CDR3 sequence is CATLHHSGAPYNEQFF. The DNA sequence reads TGTGCCACCCTACACCATAGCGGGGCCCCCTACAATGAGCAGTTCTTC.